The source of this T cell receptor (beta chain) is a study of CD8 T cells in ankylosing spondylitis. Of note for this clonotype: The antigen is unknown.

TCRdb re-derived calls from the 5' RACE reads in MiXCR, one entry per CDR3 protein. The sample lists approximately 300,000 distinct CDR3 sequences; about 20% were seen once. The CDR3 loop spans 13 amino acids. Germline V CDR1 and CDR2: LGHNT, FRNRAP. V dropped 7 bases and J dropped 5 bases, with 12 bases sitting between them. General study findings and limits: Matched synovial fluid from ankylosing spondylitis patients was reported to be enriched for disease-linked clones.

J is TRBJ2-1 and V is TRBV12-5; either TRBD1 or TRBD2 may fit D (5 bases each). This receptor was taken from a female donor with ankylosing spondylitis or in good health (not recorded which). Material for sequencing was blood, either unsorted or a sorted T cell fraction (not recorded which). CDR3: CASDGAGNNEQFF. The CDR3, as DNA: TGTGCTAGTGACGGGGCGGGTAACAATGAGCAGTTCTTC.